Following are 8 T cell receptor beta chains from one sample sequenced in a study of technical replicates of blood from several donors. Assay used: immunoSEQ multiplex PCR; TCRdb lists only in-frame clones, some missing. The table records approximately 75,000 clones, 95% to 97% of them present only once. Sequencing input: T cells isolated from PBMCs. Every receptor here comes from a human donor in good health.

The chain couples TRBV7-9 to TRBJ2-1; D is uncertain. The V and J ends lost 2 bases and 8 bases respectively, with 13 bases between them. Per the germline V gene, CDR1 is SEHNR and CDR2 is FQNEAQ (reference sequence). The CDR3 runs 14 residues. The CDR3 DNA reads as TGTGCCAGCAGCTTAATTGTCAGCCTAGATGAGCAGTTCTTC. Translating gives CASSLIVSLDEQFF.

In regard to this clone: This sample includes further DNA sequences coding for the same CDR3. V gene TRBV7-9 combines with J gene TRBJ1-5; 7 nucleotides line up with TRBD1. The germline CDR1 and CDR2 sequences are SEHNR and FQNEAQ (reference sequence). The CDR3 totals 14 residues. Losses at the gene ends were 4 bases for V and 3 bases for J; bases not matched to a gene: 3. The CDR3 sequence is CASSSDRDNQPQHF. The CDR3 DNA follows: TGTGCCAGCAGCTCCGACAGGGACAATCAGCCCCAGCATTTT.

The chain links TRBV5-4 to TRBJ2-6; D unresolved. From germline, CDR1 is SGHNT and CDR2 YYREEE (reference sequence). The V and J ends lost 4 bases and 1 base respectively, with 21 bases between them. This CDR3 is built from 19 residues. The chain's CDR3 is CASSQQEAPLTSGANVLTF. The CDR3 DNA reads TGTGCCAGCAGCCAACAAGAGGCCCCGCTAACTTCTGGGGCCAACGTCCTGACTTTC.

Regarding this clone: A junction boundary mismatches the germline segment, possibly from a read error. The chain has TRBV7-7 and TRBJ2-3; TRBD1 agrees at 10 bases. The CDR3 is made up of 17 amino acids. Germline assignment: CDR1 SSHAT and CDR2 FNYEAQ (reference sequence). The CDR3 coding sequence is TGTGCTAGCAGCCCTCCCGGACAGGGGGGGGGCACAGATACGCAGTATTTT. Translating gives CASSPPGQGGGTDTQYF.

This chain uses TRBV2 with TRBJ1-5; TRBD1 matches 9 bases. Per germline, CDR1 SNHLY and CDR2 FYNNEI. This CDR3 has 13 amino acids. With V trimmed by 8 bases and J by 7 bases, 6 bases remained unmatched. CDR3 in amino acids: CASGQGSRQPQHF. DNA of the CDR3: TGTGCCAGCGGACAGGGGAGTAGGCAGCCCCAGCATTTT.

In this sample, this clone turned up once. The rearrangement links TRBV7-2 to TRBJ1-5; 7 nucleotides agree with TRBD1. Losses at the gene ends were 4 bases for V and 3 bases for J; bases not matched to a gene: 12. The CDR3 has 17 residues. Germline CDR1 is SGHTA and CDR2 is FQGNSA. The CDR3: CASSSDRPYGINQPQHF. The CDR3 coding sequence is TGTGCCAGCAGCTCGGACAGGCCGTATGGCATCAATCAGCCCCAGCATTTT.

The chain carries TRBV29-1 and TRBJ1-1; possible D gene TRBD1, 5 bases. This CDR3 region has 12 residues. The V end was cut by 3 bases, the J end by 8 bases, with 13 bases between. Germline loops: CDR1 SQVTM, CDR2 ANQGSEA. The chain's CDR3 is CSVEQGLPEAFF. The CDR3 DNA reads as TGCAGCGTTGAGCAGGGTCTCCCCGAAGCTTTCTTT.

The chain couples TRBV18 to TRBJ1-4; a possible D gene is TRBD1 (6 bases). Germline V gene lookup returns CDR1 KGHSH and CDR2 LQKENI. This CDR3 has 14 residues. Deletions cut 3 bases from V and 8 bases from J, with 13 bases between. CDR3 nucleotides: TGTGCCAGCTCACCGTGGCAAACAGGGGAAAAACTGTTTTTT. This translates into CASSPWQTGEKLFF. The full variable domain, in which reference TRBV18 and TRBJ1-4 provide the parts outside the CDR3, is NAGVMQNPRHLVRRRGQEARLRCSPMKGHSHVYWYRQLPEEGLKFMVYLQKENIIDESGMPKERFSAEFPKEGPSILRIQQVVRGDSAAYFCASSPWQTGEKLFFGSGTQLSVL.